Below, 32 T cell receptor beta chains from the same sample are listed, as sequenced in a study of CD8 T cells in ankylosing spondylitis. From the 5' RACE reads, TCRdb called clonotypes with MiXCR, one entry per CDR3 protein. The sample holds around 130,000 distinct CDR3 sequences, over 6.5% seen once. Source material: blood, either unsorted or a sorted T cell fraction (not recorded which). The receptors originated from a male donor with ankylosing spondylitis or in good health (not recorded which).

This clonotype was observed many times. The chain uses TRBV20-1 and TRBJ1-1, with D maybe TRBD1 (5 bases). V shed 4 bases and J shed 4 bases, with 16 bases lying between them. This CDR3 comprises 14 residues. Germline CDR1 reads DFQATT; CDR2 reads SNEGSKA (reference sequence). This chain's CDR3 is CSATVGAGLTEAFF. CDR3 DNA: TGCAGTGCTACCGTTGGGGCAGGTCTCACTGAAGCTTTCTTT.

This clonotype was observed at least ten times. V and J are TRBV5-1 and TRBJ1-3; 7 bases match TRBD1. J was trimmed by 4 bases and V by 4 bases; bases with no gene match: 8. The germline V gene has CDR1 SGHRS and CDR2 YFSETQ. The CDR3 is 15 amino acids. CDR3 in DNA: TGCGCCAGCAGCATAAGACAGGGATCAGGAAACACCATATATTTT. Its translation is CASSIRQGSGNTIYF.

This clonotype was counted many times. This chain connects TRBV20-1 to TRBJ2-4, with 11 bases lining up with TRBD2. The CDR3 is made up of 18 amino acids. V lost 1 base and J lost 0; bases outside the gene matches: 8. The germline gives CDR1 DFQATT, CDR2 SNEGSKA (reference sequence). The CDR3 sequence: CSARAGSGRVLAKNIQYF. Here the CDR3 DNA reads TGCAGTGCTAGAGCTGGTAGCGGGAGGGTCCTAGCCAAAAACATTCAGTACTTC.

This clonotype came up many times. J is TRBJ1-1 and V is TRBV5-1, with 7 nucleotides matching TRBD1. Germline CDR1 SGHRS, CDR2 YFSETQ. V was clipped by 2 bases and J by 4 bases; unmatched bases: 2. The CDR3 loop spans 13 amino acids. Here the CDR3 DNA reads TGCGCCAGCAGCTTCGACAGGGTCACTGAAGCTTTCTTT. Residues: CASSFDRVTEAFF. Full variable domain (rest looked up from reference TRBV5-1 and TRBJ1-1): KAGVTQTPRYLIKTRGQQVTLSCSPISGHRSVSWYQQTPGQGLQFLFEYFSETQRNKGNFPGRFSGRQFSNSRSEMNVSTLELGDSALYLCASSFDRVTEAFFGQGTRLTVV.

This clonotype appeared many times. V is TRBV7-9 and J is TRBJ1-2, with D perhaps TRBD1 (5 bases). The CDR3 length is 15 residues. Germline CDR1 is SEHNR and CDR2 is FQNEAQ (reference sequence). Trimming stripped 0 bases from V and 2 bases from J, with 10 bases between. CDR3 sequence (DNA): TGTGCCAGCAGCTTAGCTAGGGACGGAAACTATGGCTACACCTTC. Residues: CASSLARDGNYGYTF.

The rearrangement joins TRBV19 to TRBJ1-6; possible D gene TRBD1, 5 bases. The CDR3 covers 13 residues. The germline gives CDR1 LNHDA, CDR2 SQIVND (reference sequence). With 3 bases removed from V and 10 bases from J, the gap between germline ends came to 10 bases. In DNA form, the CDR3 reads TGTGCCAGTAGTATCAGACAGCAATCACCCCTCCACTTT. It codes for CASSIRQQSPLHF.

The chain recombines TRBV5-5 with TRBJ1-1; TRBD1 agrees at 10 bases. CDR3 length equals 15 residues. V lost 3 bases to trimming and J lost 4 bases; unmatched junction nucleotides: 6. Germline CDR1 reads SGHKS; CDR2 reads YYEKEE (reference sequence). In DNA form, the CDR3 reads TGTGCCAGCAGCTCGGGACAGGGGTTGAGCACTGAAGCTTTCTTT. Protein: CASSSGQGLSTEAFF.

This clonotype was picked up many times. The J gene is TRBJ1-2, the V gene TRBV28; D is unresolved. There are 14 residues in the CDR3. The V end was cut by 3 bases, the J end by 2 bases, with 10 bases between. CDR1 is MDHEN, CDR2 SYDVKM, per germline. The CDR3 bases are TGTGCCAGCAGTTTTCCGACCGAGAACTATGGCTACACCTTC. It yields the protein CASSFPTENYGYTF.

The V call is TRBV19, the J call TRBJ2-2, with 7 bases aligning to TRBD1. The CDR3 has 14 amino acids. Unmatched junction bases numbered 8, after V lost 6 bases and J lost 7 bases. Germline V gene sequence: CDR1 LNHDA, CDR2 SQIVND (reference sequence). In nucleotides, the CDR3 is TGTGCCAGTAGATTACAGGGGTTCGGCGGGGAGCTGTTTTTT. Amino acids: CASRLQGFGGELFF.

In its sample, this clonotype was seen many times. The V gene is TRBV5-1, the J gene TRBJ2-1; TRBD2 is a possible D gene (5 bases). CDR3 length: 15 amino acids. CDR1 and CDR2 (germline): SGHRS, YFSETQ. Deletions cut 2 bases from V and 7 bases from J, with 16 bases between. The DNA of the CDR3 is TGCGCCAGCAGCTTTGCGAGCGGACGTGAGAATGAGCAGTTCTTC. Translating gives CASSFASGRENEQFF.

This clonotype was recorded at least ten times. This chain connects TRBV20-1 to TRBJ2-3; TRBD2 matches 11 bases. The CDR3 is made up of 15 amino acids. Trimming at V came to 6 bases and at J to 8 bases, leaving 13 bases not matched to a gene. Germline CDR1 DFQATT, CDR2 SNEGSKA (reference sequence). The CDR3 spells CSAATSGSGGGTQYF. CDR3 bases: TGCAGTGCAGCAACTAGCGGGAGTGGGGGCGGTACGCAGTATTTT.

This clonotype was observed many times. The V gene is TRBV3-1, the J gene TRBJ2-3; D uncertain. The CDR3 is made up of 17 amino acids. CDR1 is LGHDT, CDR2 YNNKEL, per germline (reference sequence). Trimming took off 0 bases at V and 3 bases at J, with 16 bases between the two ends. In DNA form, the CDR3 reads TGTGCCAGCAGCCAAGAGCCCAGTTGGTATACAACAGATACGCAGTATTTT. It yields the protein CASSQEPSWYTTDTQYF.

This clonotype has just a few counts. The chain has TRBV2 and TRBJ1-5; D is uncertain. The germline V gene encodes CDR1 SNHLY and CDR2 FYNNEI. The CDR3 covers 13 residues. Trimming stripped 4 bases from V and 4 bases from J, with 8 bases between. The CDR3 here is CASSVTANQPQHF. The CDR3 coding sequence is TGTGCCAGCAGTGTAACCGCAAATCAGCCCCAGCATTTT.

Concerning this clonotype itself: A much larger clone sits a single nucleotide away, making a read error possible. The chain couples TRBV7-3 to TRBJ2-5; 11 nucleotides align to TRBD2. The last part of the DNA fits TRBJ2-1 better; the J call may be wrong. CDR3 length: 15 amino acids. Germline V lookup: CDR1 SGHTA, CDR2 FQGTGA. The CDR3 sequence is CASSSFSGRVETQFF. DNA for the CDR3: TGTGCCAGCAGCTCCTTTAGCGGGAGGGTGGAGACCCAGTTCTTC.

This clonotype was recorded at least ten times. The V gene is TRBV5-1, the J gene TRBJ2-1; a weak D match, TRBD1 (6 bases). Germline lookup yields CDR1 SGHRS and CDR2 YFSETQ. V was clipped by 3 bases and J by 4 bases, with 8 bases between them. The CDR3 is 13 residues long. The CDR3 here is CASSSTGYNEQFF. The CDR3 DNA reads as TGCGCCAGCAGCTCCACAGGGTACAATGAGCAGTTCTTC. Full variable domain (outside the CDR3, taken from reference TRBV5-1 and TRBJ2-1): KAGVTQTPRYLIKTRGQQVTLSCSPISGHRSVSWYQQTPGQGLQFLFEYFSETQRNKGNFPGRFSGRQFSNSRSEMNVSTLELGDSALYLCASSSTGYNEQFFGPGTRLTVL.

This clonotype was recorded at least ten times. The chain combines TRBV11-3 with TRBJ2-3, with D uncertain. Germline V gives CDR1 SGHNT, CDR2 YENEEA. The CDR3 has 15 residues. Trimming left V 5 bases short and J 6 bases short, with 18 bases between. The CDR3 loop reads CASSQGVRGYDTQYF. DNA for the CDR3: TGTGCCAGCAGCCAAGGCGTCCGTGGTTACGATACGCAGTATTTT.

This clonotype has a handful of counts. The genes are TRBV7-3 and TRBJ1-5; D might be TRBD1 (6 bases). V lost 2 bases and J 2 bases, leaving 16 bases between the germline ends. The CDR3 totals 17 residues. Looked up from germline, CDR1 is SGHTA and CDR2 is FQGTGA. Written as DNA, the CDR3 is TGTGCCAGCAGCTTACTTTTGGAGGGGGTTGGCAATCAGCCCCAGCATTTT. Protein: CASSLLLEGVGNQPQHF.

The sample holds many counts of this clonotype. The chain couples TRBV5-1 to TRBJ2-7; D gene uncertain. Trimming removed 4 bases at V and 3 bases at J, with 11 bases between. Germline CDR1 is SGHRS and CDR2 is YFSETQ. The CDR3 spans 13 residues. For the CDR3, the DNA is TGCGCCAGCAGCCAGCGAGGAAGCTACGAGCAGTACTTC. It is translated as CASSQRGSYEQYF.

This clonotype was observed a few times. The rearrangement links TRBV7-9 to TRBJ2-7; no reliable D call. CDR1 is SEHNR, CDR2 FQNEAQ, per germline (reference sequence). The germline V and J ends were trimmed by 1 base and 0 bases, with 13 bases remaining between them. CDR3 length: 16 residues. CDR3: CASSLGRQANSYEQYF. DNA of the CDR3: TGTGCCAGCAGCTTAGGACGACAAGCCAACTCCTACGAGCAGTACTTC.

This clonotype came up many times. The V gene is TRBV6-2 or TRBV6-3, the J gene TRBJ2-1; D is uncertain. Trimming stripped 4 bases from V and 7 bases from J, with 11 bases between. The CDR3 is 13 amino acids. CDR1 MNHEY and CDR2 SVGEGT come from the germline V gene. CDR3 coding DNA: TGTGCCAGCAGTTCCAGGTTGGGGAATGAGCAGTTCTTC. It encodes CASSSRLGNEQFF.

This clonotype was picked up many times. This chain joins TRBV29-1 and TRBJ2-7; 7 bases line up with TRBD2. V lost 3 bases, J lost 0 bases, and 8 bases stayed unmatched. This CDR3 contains 15 residues. Per the germline V gene, CDR1 is SQVTM and CDR2 is ANQGSEA. DNA of the CDR3: TGCAGCGTTGAGGGGTGGAGCGGGAACTCCTACGAGCAGTACTTC. As protein: CSVEGWSGNSYEQYF.

This clonotype was observed at least ten times. J is TRBJ2-2 and V is TRBV30, with unresolved D. The CDR3 runs to 14 residues. Trimming pared 4 bases from V and 0 bases from J, leaving 9 bases between. The germline V gene has CDR1 GTSNPN and CDR2 SVGIG (reference sequence). The CDR3 loop reads CAWKRGANTGELFF. DNA for the CDR3: TGTGCCTGGAAACGTGGGGCGAACACCGGGGAGCTGTTTTTT.

Many counts were recorded for this clonotype. The chain has TRBV5-1 and TRBJ2-1, with D possibly TRBD1 on 5 matching bases. CDR1 is SGHRS and CDR2 is YFSETQ in the germline V gene. This CDR3 has 16 amino acids. V lost 7 bases and J lost 0, with 17 bases in between. The DNA for the CDR3 is TGCGCCAGCGGACAAGGCGGAGTGGACTCCTACAATGAGCAGTTCTTC. Protein product: CASGQGGVDSYNEQFF.

The J gene is TRBJ1-5, the V gene TRBV5-5; D may be TRBD1 (6 bases). The CDR3 spans 15 residues. The V end lost 4 bases, the J end lost 4 bases, and 15 bases lay between the germline ends. Per germline, CDR1 SGHKS and CDR2 YYEKEE (reference sequence). The DNA for the CDR3 is TGTGCCAGCAGCGTAGGGGGAAGAAGTAATCAGCCCCAGCATTTT. This sequence encodes CASSVGGRSNQPQHF.

This clonotype was counted at least ten times. The chain couples TRBV12-3 or TRBV12-4 to TRBJ1-2; TRBD1 aligns across 7 bases. This CDR3 has 14 residues. The J segment lost 5 bases and the V segment lost 0 bases, leaving 3 bases of the junction unmatched. CDR3 bases: TGTGCCAGCAGTTTAGCACCGGGACAGTATGGCTACACCTTC. This encodes CASSLAPGQYGYTF.

This clonotype was seen ten or more times. The chain carries TRBV5-5 and TRBJ2-7; D not resolved. Trimming pared 0 bases from V and 0 bases from J, leaving 7 bases between. CDR3 length equals 14 residues. Germline V gene lookup returns CDR1 SGHKS and CDR2 YYEKEE (reference sequence). This CDR3 is CASSLGVISYEQYF. CDR3 DNA sequence: TGTGCCAGCAGCTTGGGGGTTATCTCCTACGAGCAGTACTTC.

The chain links TRBV11-1 to TRBJ2-7; 7 bases are a match to TRBD1. The junction had 9 bases not matched to a gene; V was cut back by 8 bases and J by 2 bases. Germline V gene data show CDR1 as SGHAT and CDR2 as FQDESV (reference sequence). CDR3 length: 14 amino acids. The CDR3 coding sequence is TGTGCCAGCGGAGCCGGGACAGCTACCTACGAGCAGTACTTC. Its translation is CASGAGTATYEQYF.

Notes on this clonotype: It may be a read error: a sequence one base away is much more abundant. This chain links TRBV20-1 with TRBJ2-7; 12 nucleotides agree with TRBD2. The CDR3 is made up of 15 amino acids. With V trimmed by 6 bases and J by 6 bases, 12 bases remained unmatched. Germline CDR1 DFQATT, CDR2 SNEGSKA (reference sequence). CDR3 residues: CSATTTSGGTCEQYF. The CDR3 bases are TGCAGTGCCACCACAACTAGCGGGGGGACCTGCGAGCAGTACTTC.

This clonotype was detected a few times. A much bigger clone sits one base away, suggesting this may be a read error. This chain connects TRBV5-1 to TRBJ1-2; the D is unclear. The CDR3 length is 13 residues. Germline CDR1 SGHRS, CDR2 YFSETQ. The DNA for the CDR3 is TGCGCCAGCGGTATTGAAGCTAACTATGGCTACCCCTTC. Translated: CASGIEANYGYPF.

This clonotype showed up many times. The chain uses TRBV20-1 and TRBJ2-5, with no clear D. Germline loops: CDR1 DFQATT, CDR2 SNEGSKA (reference sequence). Deletions cut 6 bases from V and 0 bases from J, with 14 bases between. The CDR3 length is 14 residues. This CDR3 reads CSAASWTDQETQYF. The CDR3 region has the DNA TGCAGTGCGGCTTCGTGGACCGACCAAGAGACCCAGTACTTC.

This clonotype was counted many times. The genes are TRBV10-3 and TRBJ2-5; TRBD1 might be the D (6 bases). With 4 bases removed from V and 2 bases from J, the gap between germline ends came to 11 bases. Germline-derived CDR1 and CDR2 are ENHRY and SYGVKD. This CDR3 comprises 14 residues. CDR3 in amino acids: CAISGRGDQETQYF. The CDR3 DNA sequence: TGTGCCATCAGTGGCAGGGGTGATCAAGAGACCCAGTACTTC.

This chain joins TRBV7-2 and TRBJ2-3; 12 bases map to TRBD2. The CDR3 contains 15 residues. V lost 5 bases to trimming and J lost 5 bases; unmatched junction nucleotides: 5. Germline CDR1 reads SGHTA; CDR2 reads FQGNSA. The CDR3 sequence: CASSPTSGSLDTQYF. The CDR3 region has the DNA TGTGCCAGCAGCCCGACTAGCGGGAGTTTAGATACGCAGTATTTT.